The 19 T cell receptor beta chains given below trace back to one sample, sequenced in a study of CD8+ T cells in alopecia areata (dated by TCRdb to 2016 to 2019). According to the study, the label for this sample's time point signals: less than 30 weeks on oral tofacitinib. The sample's treatment or condition label, decoded: oral pan-JAK inhibitor, 5-10 mg twice daily. To prepare the library, the immunoSEQ multiplex PCR assay was applied. For TCR sequencing, RNA was extracted from every sample and reverse transcribed into cDNA to serve as template. TCRdb carries this immuneACCESS record with in-frame sequences only. Its versions omit some clonotypes, under half of them owing to an unresolved V gene in the studies checked, with the rest unexplained. The sample table records under 350,000 clones; about 62% of these occur just once. Less than 2% of the sample goes to the ten largest clones. This specimen was CD4+ T cells sorted from blood, taken at week 24, from a patient treated with tofacitinib. The receptor source for this set is a human donor with alopecia areata.

This clone was observed a single time. The sample carries other DNA sequences with the same CDR3. The gene calls are TRBV5-1 and TRBJ2-6, with 8 nucleotides matching TRBD1. Germline V gene data show CDR1 as SGHRS and CDR2 as YFSETQ. The CDR3 has 15 amino acids. After removal of 4 bases from V and 2 bases from J, the junction contained 2 bases not matched to a gene. This CDR3 reads CASSLDRAGANVLTF. CDR3 DNA sequence: TGCGCCAGCAGCCTGGACAGGGCTGGGGCCAACGTCCTGACTTTC.

This chain uses TRBV9 with TRBJ2-6; the D is unclear. The V gene's germline CDR1 is SGDLS and CDR2 YYNGEE. CDR3 length: 15 amino acids. The ends were cut back, 0 bases at V and 4 bases at J, with 8 bases in the middle. The CDR3 bases are TGTGCCAGCAGCGTAGGGTTTGCGGGGGCCAACGTCCTGACTTTC. Amino acid sequence: CASSVGFAGANVLTF.

This rearrangement joins TRBV4-3 to TRBJ1-2; D unresolved. The germline V gene encodes CDR1 LGHNA and CDR2 YSLEER. Trimming stripped 1 base from V and 7 bases from J, with 16 bases between. The CDR3 totals 15 residues. For the CDR3, the DNA is TGCGCCAGCAGCCAAGTTGCACAGTCCCTCGGTGGCTACACCTTC. Its translation is CASSQVAQSLGGYTF.

This chain links TRBV29-1 with TRBJ2-1, with 9 bases matching TRBD1. The CDR3 runs to 14 residues. CDR1 and CDR2 (germline): SQVTM, ANQGSEA. The J segment lost 7 bases and the V segment lost 4 bases, leaving 8 bases of the junction unmatched. CDR3 nucleotide sequence: TGCAGCGTTGTCCTAGGGGGACAGGGTAATGAGCAGTTCTTC. Encoded protein: CSVVLGGQGNEQFF.

The chain is built from TRBV7-8 and TRBJ1-6, with 8 bases identical to TRBD1. The CDR3 is made up of 17 amino acids. Per germline, CDR1 SGHVS and CDR2 FQNEAQ. Unmatched junction bases numbered 16, after V lost 8 bases and J lost 7 bases. The CDR3 loop is CASSQGAGNLKNSPLHF. In DNA, the CDR3 is TGTGCCAGCTCCCAGGGGGCAGGGAACCTGAAAAATTCACCCCTCCACTTT.

This chain joins TRBV5-1 and TRBJ2-3; D ambiguous. Trimming cost V 0 bases and J 4 bases, with 6 bases left between them. The germline CDR1 and CDR2 sequences are SGHRS and YFSETQ. This CDR3 has 13 amino acids. CDR3 residues: CASSLGFSDTQYF. The DNA of the CDR3 is TGCGCCAGCAGCTTGGGTTTCTCAGATACGCAGTATTTT.

The chain recombines TRBV5-1 with TRBJ1-2, with 8 bases aligning to TRBD1. This CDR3 has 14 amino acids. V was pared by 1 base and J by 3 bases, with 2 bases of the junction left unmatched. Germline assignment: CDR1 SGHRS and CDR2 YFSETQ. Written as DNA, the CDR3 is TGCGCCAGCAGCTTGTCAGGGGGCGACTATGGCTACACCTTC. This sequence encodes CASSLSGGDYGYTF. Drawing the rest from reference TRBV5-1 and TRBJ1-2, the complete variable domain is KAGVTQTPRYLIKTRGQQVTLSCSPISGHRSVSWYQQTPGQGLQFLFEYFSETQRNKGNFPGRFSGRQFSNSRSEMNVSTLELGDSALYLCASSLSGGDYGYTFGSGTRLTVV.

The chain employs TRBV9 and TRBJ2-5; 15 nucleotides align to TRBD2. This CDR3 has 18 amino acids. Germline trimming cut 4 bases from V and 2 bases from J; bases unmatched to any gene: 9. Germline V gene sequence: CDR1 SGDLS, CDR2 YYNGEE. The CDR3 region has the DNA TGTGCCAGCAGCCTCCAGGGACTAGCGGGGGGCGGTCAAGAGACCCAGTACTTC. It specifies CASSLQGLAGGGQETQYF.

V gene TRBV7-7 combines with J gene TRBJ2-7; D is uncertain. Germline V gene data show CDR1 as SSHAT and CDR2 as FNYEAQ (reference sequence). The CDR3 has 8 amino acids. The CDR3 DNA reads TGTGCTAACTACGAGCAGTACTTC. This encodes CANYEQYF.

This clone appeared a few times. The genes are TRBV7-9 and TRBJ2-3, with a tentative D call TRBD1 (6 bases). Trimming removed 5 bases at V and 1 base at J, with 10 bases between. CDR1 is SEHNR, CDR2 FQNEAQ, per germline (reference sequence). The CDR3 totals 14 residues. The CDR3 region has the DNA TGTGCCAGCAGCCGAGGACAGCGCACAGATACGCAGTATTTT. It is translated as CASSRGQRTDTQYF.

In this sample, this clone turned up a few times. CDR3 in DNA: TGCGCCAGCAGCCCGGCCGGGACAGGGTACGGCAAAAACATTCAGTACTTC. It encodes CASSPAGTGYGKNIQYF. The V call is TRBV5-1, the J call TRBJ2-4; 9 nucleotides align to TRBD1. This CDR3 region has 17 residues. From germline, CDR1 is SGHRS and CDR2 YFSETQ. Germline trimming cut 4 bases from V and 3 bases from J; bases unmatched to any gene: 11.

This chain joins TRBV30 and TRBJ1-2; perhaps TRBD1 as D (5 bases). V was cut by 3 bases and J by 3 bases, with 11 bases left in between. The germline V gene encodes CDR1 GTSNPN and CDR2 SVGIG (reference sequence). This CDR3 has 13 amino acids. In DNA, the CDR3 is TGTGCCTGGAGCACCCAGGGTTACTATGGCTACACCTTC. It encodes CAWSTQGYYGYTF.

Points on this clone: The germline gene is not matched at one end of the junction; a read error may be the cause. CDR3 residues: CASSLAQGARETQYF. Here the CDR3 DNA reads TGTGCTAGCAGCTTAGCTCAGGGGGCGCGGGAGACCCAGTACTTC. The V call is TRBV7-7, the J call TRBJ2-5; TRBD1 agrees at 8 bases. Germline V CDR1 and CDR2: SSHAT, FNYEAQ (reference sequence). The CDR3 is 15 residues long.

The rearrangement uses TRBV30 and TRBJ1-2; D perhaps matches TRBD1 (5 bases). V lost 3 bases to trimming and J lost 10 bases, with 15 bases between them. Germline V lookup: CDR1 GTSNPN, CDR2 SVGIG (reference sequence). There are 12 residues in the CDR3. This chain's CDR3 is CAWRPGTSNYTF. CDR3 DNA sequence: TGTGCCTGGAGACCAGGGACGTCTAACTACACCTTC.

This clone has only a few counts. The V and J genes are TRBV9 and TRBJ2-3; D perhaps matches TRBD2 (6 bases). CDR1 is SGDLS, CDR2 YYNGEE, per germline. The V end was cut by 4 bases, the J end by 2 bases, with 11 bases between. CDR3 length equals 14 residues. In DNA form, the CDR3 reads TGTGCCAGCAGCACGGGACTGGCCACAGATACGCAGTATTTT. Amino acid sequence: CASSTGLATDTQYF.

This clone has a handful of counts. V gene TRBV30 combines with J gene TRBJ1-5; no clear D. The CDR3 has 11 residues. Deletions cut 3 bases from V and 9 bases from J, with 9 bases between. CDR1 is GTSNPN and CDR2 is SVGIG in the germline V gene (reference sequence). The CDR3 DNA is TGTGCCTGGAGCTCCTCGGGGCCCCAGCATTTT. The encoded protein is CAWSSSGPQHF. The variable domain in full, completed from reference TRBV30 and TRBJ1-5, reads SQTIHQWPATLVQPVGSPLSLECTVEGTSNPNLYWYRQAAGRGLQLLFYSVGIGQISSEVPQNLSASRPQDRQFILSSKKLLLSDSGFYLCAWSSSGPQHFGDGTRLSIL.

This clone has just a few counts. The rearrangement uses TRBV5-6 and TRBJ2-5; D gene uncertain. CDR1 is SGHDT, CDR2 YYEEEE, per germline. The CDR3 consists of 11 residues. V was clipped by 5 bases and J by 4 bases, with 6 bases between them. The CDR3 sequence: CASRLRETQYF. DNA of the CDR3: TGTGCCAGCAGATTAAGAGAGACCCAGTACTTC.

The gene calls are TRBV5-1 and TRBJ2-2; weak D call: TRBD2 (5 bases). Trimming cost V 5 bases and J 3 bases, with 11 bases left between them. CDR1 is SGHRS and CDR2 is YFSETQ in the germline V gene. This CDR3 contains 14 residues. The CDR3, as DNA: TGCGCCAGCAGTGAGGGTGCCTACACCGGGGAGCTGTTTTTT. This sequence encodes CASSEGAYTGELFF. Based on the CDR3 plus reference TRBV5-1 and TRBJ2-2, the full variable domain is KAGVTQTPRYLIKTRGQQVTLSCSPISGHRSVSWYQQTPGQGLQFLFEYFSETQRNKGNFPGRFSGRQFSNSRSEMNVSTLELGDSALYLCASSEGAYTGELFFGEGSRLTVL.

V gene TRBV6-5 combines with J gene TRBJ1-2; D gene ambiguous. Trimming removed 5 bases from V and 7 bases from J, with 14 bases in between. The CDR3 has 13 residues. Per germline, CDR1 MNHEY and CDR2 SVGAGI. This chain's CDR3 is CASSPLQEGGYTF. In DNA, the CDR3 is TGTGCCAGCAGTCCCCTCCAGGAGGGTGGCTACACCTTC.